This paragraph covers one T cell receptor (beta chain) sequence. Antigen unknown. Sequencing used immunoSEQ multiplex PCR; TCRdb keeps in-frame clones, though not all of them. The sample records 52,000 or so clones, roughly nine tenths being singletons. The CDR3 loop spans 16 amino acids. The V end lost 1 base, the J end lost 3 bases, and 10 bases lay between the germline ends. Germline V lookup: CDR1 SGHTA, CDR2 FQGNSA. These data are taken from a study of cytomegalovirus exposure and HLA in healthy donors. Study-wide points: Reported performance of the classifier showed diagnosis of cytomegalovirus status with high specificity and sensitivity. Cytomegalovirus-associated status was assigned to some 180 TCR beta chains. For most TCR sequences rarity was the rule, although some public TCRs occurred in many donors.

This rearrangement joins TRBV7-2 to TRBJ2-6; possibly TRBD1 for D (5 bases). The source material was PBMCs. The receptor was isolated from a woman aged 18-29 years in good health and CMV-seronegative. CDR3 DNA: TGTGCCAGCAGCTTAGTTGCAGGGATTGGGGCCAACGTCCTGACTTTC. Translated: CASSLVAGIGANVLTF.